Detailed here is one TCR beta chain. Original processing methods: The assay estimated nucleated cells by amplifying reference gene primers. Sequencing used immunoSEQ multiplex PCR; TCRdb keeps in-frame clones, though not all of them. The DNA was the basis for D and trimming; V, J and clone size are from that table. This table holds under 3,500 clones, around 93% found once. The V end lost 5 bases, the J end lost 6 bases, and 17 bases lay between the germline ends. There are 15 residues in the CDR3. Germline CDR1 MDHEN, CDR2 SYDVKM. The data were obtained in a study of blood T cell repertoires in COVID-19. About the research overall: Samples representing acute and convalescent COVID-19 were sourced from the United States, Italy and Spain. PBMCs, B-cell-depleted T cells, or T cells were the source of the cDNA or gDNA that made up the material.

Sample: peripheral blood. The chain links TRBV28 to TRBJ1-5; tentatively, D is TRBD1 (5 bases). The origin of this receptor is a human donor in a cohort sampled during active COVID-19. This chain's CDR3 is CASSLRALGGQPQHF. The CDR3 region has the DNA TGTGCCAGCAGTCTCCGGGCCCTGGGGGGTCAGCCCCAGCATTTT. The whole variable domain, remainder taken from reference TRBV28 and TRBJ1-5, is DVKVTQSSRYLVKRTGEKVFLECVQDMDHENMFWYRQDPGLGLRLIYFSYDVKMKEKGDIPEGYSVSREKKERFSLILESASTNQTSMYLCASSLRALGGQPQHFGDGTRLSIL.